The entry that follows covers one TCR beta chain sequence. The antigen remains unidentified. One entry per CDR3 protein, called by TCRdb with MiXCR from the PCR reads. The sample lists over 85,000 distinct CDR3 sequences, 20% to 25% seen once, with about 0.73% in the top ten. This record belongs to a study of molecular identifiers for immune sequencing clone quantification. Notes on the study in general: Because of identical TCR molecules sharing a barcode, sizes of highly expanded clones could be underestimated.

The CDR3 loop spans 17 amino acids. The V and J ends lost 5 bases and 0 bases, in that order; junction bases with no gene match: 7. Germline lookup yields CDR1 PRHDT and CDR2 FYEKMQ (reference sequence). Specimen: naive CD8+ T cells from blood, with Jurkat cell RNA spiked in. Subset reported: FACS-sorted CD8+CD4-CCR7+CD45RA+ naive T cells. The sequence came from a human donor in good health. Some libraries in this study had Jurkat cell RNA spiked in. The chain uses TRBV13 and TRBJ2-1; TRBD2 agrees at 10 bases. The chain's CDR3 is CASSQGLATVSYNEQFF. The DNA for the CDR3 is TGTGCCAGCAGCCAGGGACTAGCGACAGTCTCCTACAATGAGCAGTTCTTC.